One sample yielded the 6 T cell receptor beta chains listed below, sequenced in a study of cytomegalovirus exposure and HLA in healthy donors. Researchers ran the PCR with 60 Vbeta and 13 Jbeta primers. Libraries were prepared by immunoSEQ multiplex PCR; TCRdb keeps only in-frame clonotypes and omits some of them. The sample lists around 130,000 clones, 81% occurring once. Sequenced material: PBMCs. The receptors derive from a man aged 18 to 30 in good health and CMV-seronegative.

As to this clone: One junction end does not reproduce the germline sequence, and a read error may be involved. This rearrangement joins TRBV7-2 to TRBJ2-2, with D possibly TRBD2 on 5 matching bases. The CDR3 totals 15 residues. Germline V gives CDR1 SGHTA, CDR2 FQGNSA. CDR3 in amino acids: CASSLARGSTGELFF. CDR3 sequence (DNA): TGTGCCAGCAGCCTAGCCCGAGGGAGCACCGGGGAGCTGTTTTTT.

V usage is TRBV4-1 and J usage is TRBJ1-3, with a weak D call TRBD1 (5 bases). The V and J ends lost 4 bases and 8 bases respectively, with 9 bases between them. The CDR3 consists of 12 residues. The V gene's germline CDR1 is MGHRA and CDR2 YSYEKL. The DNA of the CDR3 is TGCGCCAGCAGCCTGGGGCAGGACACCATATATTTT. Protein product: CASSLGQDTIYF.

The chain couples TRBV2 to TRBJ1-3; no firm D call. This CDR3 region has 13 residues. Per germline, CDR1 SNHLY and CDR2 FYNNEI. V was clipped by 7 bases and J by 3 bases, with 10 bases between them. Here the CDR3 DNA reads TGTGCCAGCAATGTCCGGGATGGAAACACCATATATTTT. Amino acid sequence: CASNVRDGNTIYF.

This clone was detected only once. This chain uses TRBV1 with TRBJ1-2; TRBD1, the table's D call, was not compared with the DNA. TRBV1 is recorded as a pseudogene. CDR3 length: 16 amino acids. In DNA form, the CDR3 reads TGCACCAGCAGCCCTACCGGGACAGGAAATTTCCATGGCTACACCTTC. Amino acids: CTSSPTGTGNFHGYTF.

The gene calls are TRBV15 and TRBJ2-7, with TRBD1 matching over 11 bases. The V gene end was trimmed by 4 bases and the J gene end by 2 bases; junction bases not matched to a gene: 13. The germline gives CDR1 LNHNV, CDR2 YYDKDF (reference sequence). The CDR3 totals 18 residues. DNA for the CDR3: TGTGCCACCAGCACGGAAATTATACCGGGACAGGGGGCCTACGAGCAGTACTTC. It specifies CATSTEIIPGQGAYEQYF.

The gene calls are TRBV6-6 and TRBJ2-7; TRBD1 agrees at 7 bases. The germline CDR1 and CDR2 sequences are MNHNY and SVGAGI (reference sequence). The CDR3 consists of 15 residues. V shed 7 bases, J shed 6 bases, and the junction held 15 bases outside the gene matches. The CDR3 protein is CASTTTLRDRSEQYF. CDR3 sequence (DNA): TGTGCCAGCACCACAACACTACGGGACAGATCCGAGCAGTACTTC.